This T cell receptor (beta chain) was sequenced for a study of blood T cells in healthy people across ages. This clonotype was counted only a few times. Its antigen is as yet unknown. The CDR3 is made up of 15 amino acids. V lost 5 bases and J lost 4, with 17 bases in between. The V gene's germline CDR1 is MNHEY and CDR2 SMNVEV (reference sequence). Per sample, no less than 5 micrograms of total RNA were extracted. A J-beta primer mix and a sample-barcoded 5' primer were used in a second PCR of about 7 to 12 cycles. Each cDNA molecule carried a tag from a template-switch adaptor that contained 12 random nucleotides. MiXCR was run by TCRdb on the 5' RACE reads, yielding one entry per CDR3 protein. The sample holds roughly 500,000 distinct CDR3 sequences, 25% to 30% seen once. Study findings and constraints: Among T cells, TCR beta diversity per million cells dropped roughly linearly as age rose. Any conclusive comparison of naive versus antigen-experienced cells was prevented by using unsorted PBMCs.

The gene calls are TRBV27 and TRBJ1-2; D remains unclear. Sequencing input: blood. The source of this sequence is an older woman in good health. In DNA, the CDR3 is TGTGCCAGCAGTCCCCTGGAGGCAGGCCGCTATGGCTACACCTTC. It yields the protein CASSPLEAGRYGYTF.